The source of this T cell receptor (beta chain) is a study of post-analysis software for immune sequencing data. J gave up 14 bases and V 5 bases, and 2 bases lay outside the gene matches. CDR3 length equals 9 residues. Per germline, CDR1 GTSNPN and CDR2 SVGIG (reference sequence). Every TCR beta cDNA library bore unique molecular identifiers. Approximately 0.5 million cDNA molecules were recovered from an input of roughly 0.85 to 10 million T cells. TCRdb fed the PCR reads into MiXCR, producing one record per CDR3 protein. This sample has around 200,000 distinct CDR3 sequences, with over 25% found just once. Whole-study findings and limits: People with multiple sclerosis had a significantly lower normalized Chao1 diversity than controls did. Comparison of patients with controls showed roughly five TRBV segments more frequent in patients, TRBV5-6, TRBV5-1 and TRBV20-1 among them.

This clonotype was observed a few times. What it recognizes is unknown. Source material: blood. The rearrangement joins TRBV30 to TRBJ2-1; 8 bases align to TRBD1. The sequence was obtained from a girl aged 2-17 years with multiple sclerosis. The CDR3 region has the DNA TGTGCCTGGGGGGACAGGAAGTTCTTC. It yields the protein CAWGDRKFF.